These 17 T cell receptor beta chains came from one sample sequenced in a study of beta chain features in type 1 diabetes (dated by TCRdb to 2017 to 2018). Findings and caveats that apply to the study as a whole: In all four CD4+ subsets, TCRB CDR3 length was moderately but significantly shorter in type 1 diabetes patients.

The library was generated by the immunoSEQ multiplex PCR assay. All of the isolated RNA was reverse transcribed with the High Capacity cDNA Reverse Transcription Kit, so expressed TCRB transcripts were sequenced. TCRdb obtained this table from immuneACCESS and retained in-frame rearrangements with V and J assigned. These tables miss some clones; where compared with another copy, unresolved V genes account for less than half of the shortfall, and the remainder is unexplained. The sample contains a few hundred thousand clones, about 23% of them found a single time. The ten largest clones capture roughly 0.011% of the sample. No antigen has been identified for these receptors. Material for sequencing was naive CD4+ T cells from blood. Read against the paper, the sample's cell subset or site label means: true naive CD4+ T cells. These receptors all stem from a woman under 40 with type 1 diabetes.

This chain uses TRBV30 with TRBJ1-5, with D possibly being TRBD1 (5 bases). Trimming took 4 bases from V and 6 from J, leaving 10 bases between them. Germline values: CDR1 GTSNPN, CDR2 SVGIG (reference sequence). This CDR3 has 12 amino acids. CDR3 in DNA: TGTGCCTGGAACCGACAGTCTCAGCCCCAGCATTTT. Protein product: CAWNRQSQPQHF.

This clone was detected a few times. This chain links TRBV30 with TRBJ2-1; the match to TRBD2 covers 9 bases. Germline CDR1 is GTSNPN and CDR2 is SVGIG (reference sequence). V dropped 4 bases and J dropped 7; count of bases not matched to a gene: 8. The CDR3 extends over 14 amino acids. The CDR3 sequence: CAWKGIAGVNEQFF. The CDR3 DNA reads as TGTGCCTGGAAGGGAATAGCGGGAGTGAATGAGCAGTTCTTC.

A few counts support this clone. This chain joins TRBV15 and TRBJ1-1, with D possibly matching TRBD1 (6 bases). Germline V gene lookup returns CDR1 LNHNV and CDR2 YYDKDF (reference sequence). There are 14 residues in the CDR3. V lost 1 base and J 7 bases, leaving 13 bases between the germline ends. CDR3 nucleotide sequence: TGTGCCACCAGCAGAGGGATACAGGGAAATGAAGCTTTCTTT. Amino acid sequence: CATSRGIQGNEAFF.

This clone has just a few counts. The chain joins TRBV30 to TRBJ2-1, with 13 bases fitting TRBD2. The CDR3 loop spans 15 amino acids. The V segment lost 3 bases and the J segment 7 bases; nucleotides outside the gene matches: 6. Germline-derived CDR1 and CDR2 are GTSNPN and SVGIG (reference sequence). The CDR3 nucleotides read TGTGCCTGGAGCTCACTAGCGGGAGGGAGAAATGAGCAGTTCTTC. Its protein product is CAWSSLAGGRNEQFF.

As DNA, the CDR3 is TGTGCCAGCAGCCCCGGACAGGGAATAGATACGCAGTATTTT. Its protein product is CASSPGQGIDTQYF. The rearrangement uses TRBV7-9 and TRBJ2-3, with 8 bases that match TRBD1. This CDR3 comprises 14 residues. Trimming at V came to 5 bases and at J to 5 bases, leaving 6 bases not matched to a gene. The germline gives CDR1 SEHNR, CDR2 FQNEAQ (reference sequence).

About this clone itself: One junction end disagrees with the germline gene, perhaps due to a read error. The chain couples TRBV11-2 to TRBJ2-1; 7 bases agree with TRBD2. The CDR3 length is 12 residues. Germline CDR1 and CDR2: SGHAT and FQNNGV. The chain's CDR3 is CASSTGRRELFF. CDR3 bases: TGTGCCAGCAGCACCGGGCGGCGGGAGCTGTTCTTC. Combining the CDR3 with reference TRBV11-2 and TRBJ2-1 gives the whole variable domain EAGVAQSPRYKIIEKRQSVAFWCNPISGHATLYWYQQILGQGPKLLIQFQNNGVVDDSQLPKDRFSAERLKGVDSTLKIQPAKLEDSAVYLCASSTGRRELFFGPGTRLTVL.

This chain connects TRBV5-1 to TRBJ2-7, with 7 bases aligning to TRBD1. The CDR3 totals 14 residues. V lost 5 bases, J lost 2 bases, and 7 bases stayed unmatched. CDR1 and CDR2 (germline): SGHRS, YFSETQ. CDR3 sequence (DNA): TGCGCCAGCAGGGATTTCAGGGGGACCTACGAGCAGTACTTC. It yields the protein CASRDFRGTYEQYF.

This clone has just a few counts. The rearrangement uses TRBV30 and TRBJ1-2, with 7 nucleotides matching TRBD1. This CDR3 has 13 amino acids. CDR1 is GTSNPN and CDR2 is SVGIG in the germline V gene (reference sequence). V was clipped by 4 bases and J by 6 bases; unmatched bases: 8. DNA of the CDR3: TGTGCCTGGAAAAAGCAGGGGGTAGATGGCTACACCTTC. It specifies CAWKKQGVDGYTF.

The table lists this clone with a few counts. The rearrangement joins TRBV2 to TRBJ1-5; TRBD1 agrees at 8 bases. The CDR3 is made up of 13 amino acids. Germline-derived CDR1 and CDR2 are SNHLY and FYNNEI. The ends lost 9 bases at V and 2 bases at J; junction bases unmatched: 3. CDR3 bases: TGTGCCAGTCAGGGGGCCCGCAATCAGCCCCAGCATTTT. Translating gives CASQGARNQPQHF.

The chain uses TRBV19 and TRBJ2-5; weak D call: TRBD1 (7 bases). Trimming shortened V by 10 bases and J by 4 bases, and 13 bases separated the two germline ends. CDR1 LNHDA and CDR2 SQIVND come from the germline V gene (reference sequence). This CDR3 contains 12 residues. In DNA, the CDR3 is TGTGCCACCCGACAGGGAGGAGAGACCCAGTACTTC. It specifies CATRQGGETQYF.

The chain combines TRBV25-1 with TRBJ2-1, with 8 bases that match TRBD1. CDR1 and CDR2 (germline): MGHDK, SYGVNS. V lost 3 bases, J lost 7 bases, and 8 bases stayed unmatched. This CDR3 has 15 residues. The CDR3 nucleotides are TGTGCCAGCAGTGAGCTGGCAGGGGGCAAAAATGAGCAGTTCTTC. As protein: CASSELAGGKNEQFF.

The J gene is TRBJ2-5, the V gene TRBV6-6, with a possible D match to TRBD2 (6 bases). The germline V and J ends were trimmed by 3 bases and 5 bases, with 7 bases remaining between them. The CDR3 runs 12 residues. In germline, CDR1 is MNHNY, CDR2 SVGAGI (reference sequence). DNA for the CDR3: TGTGCCAGCAGTTATAGCGGTGAGACCCAGTACTTC. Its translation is CASSYSGETQYF.

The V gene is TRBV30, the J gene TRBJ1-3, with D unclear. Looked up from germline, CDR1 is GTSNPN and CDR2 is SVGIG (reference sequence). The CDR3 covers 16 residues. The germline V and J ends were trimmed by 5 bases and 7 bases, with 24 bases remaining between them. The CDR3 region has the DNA TGTGCCTGGTCTTCCCGGAGACTGCCTTTTTTCAACACCATATATTTT. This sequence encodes CAWSSRRLPFFNTIYF.

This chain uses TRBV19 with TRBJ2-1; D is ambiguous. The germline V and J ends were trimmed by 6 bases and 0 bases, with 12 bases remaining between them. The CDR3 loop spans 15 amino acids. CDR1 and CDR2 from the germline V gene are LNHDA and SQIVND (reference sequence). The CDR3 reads CASSHTISSYNEQFF. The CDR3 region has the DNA TGTGCCAGTAGCCACACTATAAGCTCCTACAATGAGCAGTTCTTC.

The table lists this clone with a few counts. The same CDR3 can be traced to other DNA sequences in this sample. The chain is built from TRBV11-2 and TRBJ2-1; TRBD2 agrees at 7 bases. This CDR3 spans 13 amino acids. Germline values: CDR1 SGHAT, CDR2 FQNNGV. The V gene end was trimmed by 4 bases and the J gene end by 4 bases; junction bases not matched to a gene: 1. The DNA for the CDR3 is TGTGCCAGCAGCTCGGGGGGATACAATGAGCAGTTCTTC. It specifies CASSSGGYNEQFF.

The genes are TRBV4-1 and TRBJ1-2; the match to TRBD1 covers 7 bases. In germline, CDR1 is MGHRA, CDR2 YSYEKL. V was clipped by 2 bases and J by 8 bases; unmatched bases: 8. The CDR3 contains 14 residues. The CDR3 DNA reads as TGCGCCAGCAGCCAACGGGGACAGAGGGGAGGCTACACCTTC. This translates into CASSQRGQRGGYTF.

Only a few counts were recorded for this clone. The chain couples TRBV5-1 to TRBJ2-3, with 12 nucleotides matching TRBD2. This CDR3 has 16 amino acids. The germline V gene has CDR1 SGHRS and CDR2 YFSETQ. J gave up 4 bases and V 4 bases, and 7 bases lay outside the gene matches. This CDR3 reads CASSASTSGGPDTQYF. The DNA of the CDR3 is TGCGCCAGCAGCGCTTCGACTAGCGGGGGACCAGATACGCAGTATTTT.